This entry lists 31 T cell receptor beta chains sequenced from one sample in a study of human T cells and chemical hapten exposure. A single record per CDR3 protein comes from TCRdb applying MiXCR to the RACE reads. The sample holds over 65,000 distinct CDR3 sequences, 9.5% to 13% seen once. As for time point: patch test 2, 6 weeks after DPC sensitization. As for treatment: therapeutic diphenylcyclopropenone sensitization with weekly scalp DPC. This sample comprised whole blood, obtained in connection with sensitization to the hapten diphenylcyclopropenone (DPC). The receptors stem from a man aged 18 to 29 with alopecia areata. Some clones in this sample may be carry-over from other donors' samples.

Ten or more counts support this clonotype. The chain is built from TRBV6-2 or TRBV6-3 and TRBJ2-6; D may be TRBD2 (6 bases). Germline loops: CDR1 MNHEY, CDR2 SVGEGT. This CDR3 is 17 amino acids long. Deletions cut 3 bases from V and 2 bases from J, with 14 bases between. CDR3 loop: CASSYSPGTAGANVLTF. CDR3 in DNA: TGTGCCAGCAGTTATTCCCCTGGGACTGCTGGGGCCAACGTCCTGACTTTC.

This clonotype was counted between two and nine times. The DNA of the CDR3 is TGTGCCAGCAGTTTATGGGTAGCGGGGGTGGCAGATACGCAGTATTTT. Translating gives CASSLWVAGVADTQYF. J is TRBJ2-3 and V is TRBV28; 9 bases match TRBD2. V gave up 0 bases and J gave up 4 bases; unmatched junction bases: 5. The CDR3 totals 16 residues. Germline V CDR1 and CDR2: MDHEN, SYDVKM.

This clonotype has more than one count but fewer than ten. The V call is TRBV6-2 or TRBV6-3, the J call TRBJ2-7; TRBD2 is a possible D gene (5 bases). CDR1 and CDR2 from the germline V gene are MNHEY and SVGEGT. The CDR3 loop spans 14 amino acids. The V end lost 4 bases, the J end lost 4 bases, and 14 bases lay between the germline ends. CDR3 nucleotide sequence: TGTGCCAGCAGTTTCGGCCTAGAGGGATACGAGCAGTACTTC. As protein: CASSFGLEGYEQYF.

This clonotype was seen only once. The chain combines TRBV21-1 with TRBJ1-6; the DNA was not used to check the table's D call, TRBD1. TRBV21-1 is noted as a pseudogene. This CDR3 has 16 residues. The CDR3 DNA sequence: TGTGCCAGCAGGAACAGGGGGCTCGACTATAATTCACCCCTCCACTTT. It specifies CASRNRGLDYNSPLHF.

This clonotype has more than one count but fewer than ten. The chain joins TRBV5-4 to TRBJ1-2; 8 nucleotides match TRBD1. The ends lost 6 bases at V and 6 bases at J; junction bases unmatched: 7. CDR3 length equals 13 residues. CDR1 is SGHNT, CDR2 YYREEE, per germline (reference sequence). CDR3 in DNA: TGTGCCAGCACCTGGCAGGGGGCGGATGGCTACACCTTC. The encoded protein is CASTWQGADGYTF.

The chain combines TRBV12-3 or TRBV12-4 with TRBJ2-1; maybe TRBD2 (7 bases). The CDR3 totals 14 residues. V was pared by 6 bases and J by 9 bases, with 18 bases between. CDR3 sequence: CASRPSGGGGEQFF. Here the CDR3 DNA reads TGTGCCAGCAGACCGTCTGGGGGGGGCGGTGAGCAGTTCTTC.

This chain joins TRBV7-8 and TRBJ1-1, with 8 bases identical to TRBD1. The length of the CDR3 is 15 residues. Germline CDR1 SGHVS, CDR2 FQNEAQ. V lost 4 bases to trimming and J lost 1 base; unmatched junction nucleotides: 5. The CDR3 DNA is TGTGCCAGCAGCTCGAGGACAGGGCCGAACACTGAAGCTTTCTTT. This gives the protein CASSSRTGPNTEAFF.

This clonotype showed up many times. The DNA of the CDR3 is TGTGCCAGCAGCTCGACAGGGAGCCACGAGCAGTACTTC. Amino acids: CASSSTGSHEQYF. The chain has TRBV11-2 and TRBJ2-7; 7 bases align to TRBD1. Unmatched junction bases numbered 5, after V lost 4 bases and J lost 5 bases. Germline V gene data show CDR1 as SGHAT and CDR2 as FQNNGV. This CDR3 has 13 amino acids.

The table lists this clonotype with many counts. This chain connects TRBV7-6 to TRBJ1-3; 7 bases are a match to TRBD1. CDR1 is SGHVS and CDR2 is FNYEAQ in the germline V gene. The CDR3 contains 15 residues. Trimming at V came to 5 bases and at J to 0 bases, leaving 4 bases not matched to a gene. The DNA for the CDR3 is TGTGCCAGCAGCCGGGGACAGTACTCTGGAAACACCATATATTTT. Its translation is CASSRGQYSGNTIYF.

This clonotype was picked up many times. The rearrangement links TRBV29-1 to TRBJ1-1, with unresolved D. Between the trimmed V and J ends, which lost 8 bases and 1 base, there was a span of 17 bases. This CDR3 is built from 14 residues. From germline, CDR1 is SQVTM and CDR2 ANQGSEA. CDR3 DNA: TGCAGCTCGTCGGCGGCTTCTAGGAACACTGAAGCTTTCTTT. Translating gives CSSSAASRNTEAFF.

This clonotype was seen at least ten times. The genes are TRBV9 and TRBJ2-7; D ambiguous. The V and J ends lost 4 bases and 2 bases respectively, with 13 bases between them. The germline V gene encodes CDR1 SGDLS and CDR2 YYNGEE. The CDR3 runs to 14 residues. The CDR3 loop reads CASSPTGPTYEQYF. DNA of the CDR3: TGTGCCAGCAGCCCGACCGGCCCCACCTACGAGCAGTACTTC.

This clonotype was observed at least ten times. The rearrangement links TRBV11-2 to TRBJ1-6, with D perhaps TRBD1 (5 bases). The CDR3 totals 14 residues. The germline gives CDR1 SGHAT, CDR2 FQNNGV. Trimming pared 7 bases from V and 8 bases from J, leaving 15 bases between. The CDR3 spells CASTATGSHSPLHF. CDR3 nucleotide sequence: TGTGCCAGCACCGCAACAGGCTCCCATTCACCCCTCCACTTT.

DNA for the CDR3: TGTGCCACCCTCAGGGGAGAGGATGAAAAACTGTTTTTT. Its translation is CATLRGEDEKLFF. J is TRBJ1-4 and V is TRBV6-6; maybe TRBD1 (6 bases). The CDR3 extends over 13 amino acids. CDR1 and CDR2 (germline): MNHNY, SVGAGI (reference sequence). V dropped 10 bases and J dropped 6 bases, with 15 bases sitting between them.

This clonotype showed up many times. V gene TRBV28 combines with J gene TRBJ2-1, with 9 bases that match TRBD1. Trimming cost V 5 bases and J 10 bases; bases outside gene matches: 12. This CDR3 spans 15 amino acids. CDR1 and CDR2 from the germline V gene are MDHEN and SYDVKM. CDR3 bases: TGTGCCAGCAGTAAATCCGGGACAGGGTTCTGGGAGCAGTTCTTC. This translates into CASSKSGTGFWEQFF.

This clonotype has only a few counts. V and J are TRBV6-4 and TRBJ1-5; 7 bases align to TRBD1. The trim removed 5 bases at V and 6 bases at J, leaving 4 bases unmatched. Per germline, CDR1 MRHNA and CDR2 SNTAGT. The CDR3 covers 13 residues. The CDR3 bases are TGTGCCAGCAGTAGGGCAGGGGGTCAGCCCCAGCATTTT. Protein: CASSRAGGQPQHF.

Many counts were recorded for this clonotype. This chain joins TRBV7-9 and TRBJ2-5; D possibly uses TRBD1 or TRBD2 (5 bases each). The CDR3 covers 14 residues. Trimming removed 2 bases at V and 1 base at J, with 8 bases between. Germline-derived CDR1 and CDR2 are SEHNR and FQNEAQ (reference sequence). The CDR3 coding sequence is TGTGCCAGCAGCTTAAGGGACCGCCAAGAGACCCAGTACTTC. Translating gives CASSLRDRQETQYF.

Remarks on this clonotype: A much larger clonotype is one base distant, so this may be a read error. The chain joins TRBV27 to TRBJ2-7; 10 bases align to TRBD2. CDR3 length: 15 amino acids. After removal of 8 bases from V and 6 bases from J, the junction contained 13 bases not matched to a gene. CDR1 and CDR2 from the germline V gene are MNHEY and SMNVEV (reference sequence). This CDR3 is CASGTSGGALVEQYF. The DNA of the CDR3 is TGTGCCAGCGGTACCAGCGGGGGGGCGCTGGTCGAGCAGTACTTC.

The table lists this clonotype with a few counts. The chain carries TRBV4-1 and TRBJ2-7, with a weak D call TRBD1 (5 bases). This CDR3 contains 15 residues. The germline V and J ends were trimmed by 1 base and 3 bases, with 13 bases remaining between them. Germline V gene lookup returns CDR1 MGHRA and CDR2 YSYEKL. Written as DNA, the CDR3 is TGCGCCAGCAGCCAAGTCCCAGGGTTAAACTACGAGCAGTACTTC. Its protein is CASSQVPGLNYEQYF.

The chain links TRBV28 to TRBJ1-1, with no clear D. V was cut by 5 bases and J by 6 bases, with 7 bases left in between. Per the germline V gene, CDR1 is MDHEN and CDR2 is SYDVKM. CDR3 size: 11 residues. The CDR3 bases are TGTGCCAGCAGTGGATTTTCTGAAGCTTTCTTT. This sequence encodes CASSGFSEAFF.

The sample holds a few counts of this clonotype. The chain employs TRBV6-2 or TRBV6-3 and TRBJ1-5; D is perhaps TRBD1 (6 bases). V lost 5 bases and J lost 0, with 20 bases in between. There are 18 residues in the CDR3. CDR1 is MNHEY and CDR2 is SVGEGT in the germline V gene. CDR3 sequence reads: CASSDNPGQFYSNQPQHF. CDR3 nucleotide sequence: TGTGCCAGCAGTGACAACCCAGGACAGTTCTATAGCAATCAGCCCCAGCATTTT.

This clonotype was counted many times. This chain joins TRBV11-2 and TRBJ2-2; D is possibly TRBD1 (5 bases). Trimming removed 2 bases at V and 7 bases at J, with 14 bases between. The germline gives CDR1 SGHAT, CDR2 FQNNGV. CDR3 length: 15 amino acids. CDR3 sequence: CASSLFQGWDGELFF. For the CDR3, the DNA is TGTGCCAGCAGCTTATTCCAGGGCTGGGACGGGGAGCTGTTTTTT.

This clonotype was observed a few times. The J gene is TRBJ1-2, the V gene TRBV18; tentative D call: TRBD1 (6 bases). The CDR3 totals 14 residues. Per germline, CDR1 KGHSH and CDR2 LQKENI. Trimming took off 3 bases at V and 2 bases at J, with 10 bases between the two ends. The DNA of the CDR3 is TGTGCCAGCTCACCGGCTACAGGGAACTATGGCTACACCTTC. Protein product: CASSPATGNYGYTF.

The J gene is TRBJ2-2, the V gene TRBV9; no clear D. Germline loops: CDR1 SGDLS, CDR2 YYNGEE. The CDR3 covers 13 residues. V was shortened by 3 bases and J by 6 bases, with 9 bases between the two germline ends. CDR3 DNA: TGTGCCAGCAGCGGTGGTTCCTCCGGGGAGCTGTTTTTT. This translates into CASSGGSSGELFF.

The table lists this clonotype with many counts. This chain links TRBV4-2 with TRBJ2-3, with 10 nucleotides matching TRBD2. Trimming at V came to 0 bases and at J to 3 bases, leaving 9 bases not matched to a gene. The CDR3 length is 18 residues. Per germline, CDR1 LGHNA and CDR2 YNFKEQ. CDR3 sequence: CASSQEGGGLAATDTQYF. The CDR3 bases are TGTGCCAGCAGCCAAGAGGGGGGTGGACTAGCGGCGACAGATACGCAGTATTTT.

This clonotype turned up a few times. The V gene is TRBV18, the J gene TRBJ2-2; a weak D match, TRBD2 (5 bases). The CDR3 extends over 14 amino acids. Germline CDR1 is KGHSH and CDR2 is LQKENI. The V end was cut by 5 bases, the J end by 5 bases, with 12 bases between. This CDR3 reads CASSGGTYTGELFF. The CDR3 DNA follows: TGTGCCAGCTCAGGAGGAACGTATACCGGGGAGCTGTTTTTT.

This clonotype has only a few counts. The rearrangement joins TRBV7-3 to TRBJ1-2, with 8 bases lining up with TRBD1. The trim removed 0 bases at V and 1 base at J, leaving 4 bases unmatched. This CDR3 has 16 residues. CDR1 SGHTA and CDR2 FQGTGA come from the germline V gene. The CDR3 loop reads CASSLTGTGDNYGYTF. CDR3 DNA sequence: TGTGCCAGCAGCTTAACCGGGACAGGAGATAACTATGGCTACACCTTC.

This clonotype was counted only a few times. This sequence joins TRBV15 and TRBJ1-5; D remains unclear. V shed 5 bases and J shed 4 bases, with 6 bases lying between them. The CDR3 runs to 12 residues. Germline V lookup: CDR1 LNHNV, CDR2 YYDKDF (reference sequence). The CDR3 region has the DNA TGTGCCACCAGCGGCCGGAATCAGCCCCAGCATTTT. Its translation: CATSGRNQPQHF.

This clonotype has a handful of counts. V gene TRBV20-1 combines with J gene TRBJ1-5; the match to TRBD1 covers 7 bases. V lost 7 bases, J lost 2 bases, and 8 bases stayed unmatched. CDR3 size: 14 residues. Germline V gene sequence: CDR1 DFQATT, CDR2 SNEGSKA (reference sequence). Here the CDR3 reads CSGRTGQGNQPQHF. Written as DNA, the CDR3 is TGCAGTGGGCGGACAGGCCAGGGCAATCAGCCCCAGCATTTT.

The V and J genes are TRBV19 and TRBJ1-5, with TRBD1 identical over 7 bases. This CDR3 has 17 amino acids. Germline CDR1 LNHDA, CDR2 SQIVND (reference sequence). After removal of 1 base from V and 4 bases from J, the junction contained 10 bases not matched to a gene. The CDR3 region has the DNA TGTGCCAGTAGTATAGCCCTCCGGACAGGACCAAATCAGCCCCAGCATTTT. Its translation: CASSIALRTGPNQPQHF.

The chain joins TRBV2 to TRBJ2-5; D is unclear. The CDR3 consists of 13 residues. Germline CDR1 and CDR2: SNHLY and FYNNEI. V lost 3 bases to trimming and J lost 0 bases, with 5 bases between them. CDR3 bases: TGTGCCAGCAGTGAGGCGGACCAAGAGACCCAGTACTTC. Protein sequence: CASSEADQETQYF.

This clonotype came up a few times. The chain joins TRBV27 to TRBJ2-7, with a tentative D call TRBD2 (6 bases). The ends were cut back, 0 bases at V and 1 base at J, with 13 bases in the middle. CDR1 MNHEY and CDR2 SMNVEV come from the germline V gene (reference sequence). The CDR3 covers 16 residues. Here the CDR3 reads CASSLSTAGTSYEQYF. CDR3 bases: TGTGCCAGCAGTTTATCGACGGCAGGGACTTCCTACGAGCAGTACTTC.